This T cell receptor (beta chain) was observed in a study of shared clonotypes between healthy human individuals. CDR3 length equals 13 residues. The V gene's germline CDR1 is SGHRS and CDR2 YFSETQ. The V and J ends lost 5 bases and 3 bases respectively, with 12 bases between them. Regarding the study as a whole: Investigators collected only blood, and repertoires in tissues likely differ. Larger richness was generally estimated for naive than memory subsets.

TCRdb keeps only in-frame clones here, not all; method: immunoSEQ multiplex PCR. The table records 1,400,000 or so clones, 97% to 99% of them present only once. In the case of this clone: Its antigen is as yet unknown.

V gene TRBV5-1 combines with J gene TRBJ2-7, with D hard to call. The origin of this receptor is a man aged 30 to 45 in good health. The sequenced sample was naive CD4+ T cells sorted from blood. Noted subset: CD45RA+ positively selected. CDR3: CASRPDGFYEQYF. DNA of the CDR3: TGCGCCAGCAGGCCAGATGGTTTCTACGAGCAGTACTTC.